The 7 T cell receptor beta chains below were found in one sample sequenced in a study of post-analysis software for immune sequencing data. Study-level results: In patients, about 5 TRBV segments were more frequent than in controls, with TRBV5-6, TRBV5-1 and TRBV20-1 among them.

Every TCR beta cDNA library bore unique molecular identifiers. One entry per CDR3 protein, called by TCRdb with MiXCR from the PCR reads. The table lists about 680,000 distinct CDR3 sequences, approximately 59% of them singletons. What these receptors recognize is not known. Sample: blood. The source is a girl aged 2 to 9 with multiple sclerosis.

CDR3 in amino acids: CASSQRGTGLPNEQFF. Written as DNA, the CDR3 is TGTGCCAGCAGCCAGCGGGGGACTGGTTTACCCAATGAGCAGTTCTTC. The genes are TRBV14 and TRBJ2-1; TRBD2 matches at 7 bases. V was clipped by 3 bases and J by 6 bases; unmatched bases: 11. CDR1 is SGHDN, CDR2 FVKESK, per germline. This CDR3 has 16 residues.

The V call is TRBV7-2, the J call TRBJ1-2; no clear D. V lost 2 bases and J 8 bases, leaving 18 bases between the germline ends. This CDR3 spans 15 amino acids. Germline CDR1 SGHTA, CDR2 FQGNSA. In DNA, the CDR3 is TGTGCCAGCAGCTTAATCCCCCTCCCAGCGTCAGGCTACACCTTC. Translating gives CASSLIPLPASGYTF.

The chain links TRBV2 to TRBJ2-3, with 7 bases aligning to TRBD1. CDR1 and CDR2 from the germline V gene are SNHLY and FYNNEI. This CDR3 comprises 16 residues. Trimming removed 6 bases from V and 4 bases from J; junction bases left unmatched: 13. The CDR3 reads CASSRGQEGSPDTQYF. As DNA, the CDR3 is TGTGCCAGCAGCCGCGGACAGGAAGGGAGTCCAGATACGCAGTATTTT.

The chain recombines TRBV21-1 with TRBJ2-5. TRBV21-1 is deemed a pseudogene. The CDR3 contains 13 residues. This CDR3 reads CASSILCQETQYF. As DNA, the CDR3 is TGTGCCAGCAGCATACTATGCCAAGAGACCCAGTACTTC.

The CDR3 region is CASSSPAGGADTQYF. CDR3 DNA: TGTGCCAGCAGTTCCCCAGCGGGGGGGGCAGATACGCAGTATTTT. The V call is TRBV2, the J call TRBJ2-3; the match to TRBD2 covers 10 bases. CDR3 length: 15 residues. With 5 bases clipped from V and 4 bases from J, the junction kept 6 bases outside the gene matches. CDR1 and CDR2 from the germline V gene are SNHLY and FYNNEI.

This chain joins TRBV6-5 and TRBJ2-5; TRBD2 aligns across 9 bases. The CDR3 contains 15 residues. V lost 6 bases, J lost 4 bases, and 9 bases stayed unmatched. Germline V gene data show CDR1 as MNHEY and CDR2 as SVGAGI. CDR3 sequence: CASSPAGGGLETQYF. CDR3 sequence (DNA): TGTGCCAGCAGCCCCGCGGGAGGGGGGCTAGAGACCCAGTACTTC.

This clonotype was seen a handful of times. The chain carries TRBV14 and TRBJ2-7; a possible D gene is TRBD2 (6 bases). Germline CDR1 is SGHDN and CDR2 is FVKESK. The CDR3 runs to 14 residues. V was pared by 1 base and J by 5 bases, with 12 bases between. Here the CDR3 DNA reads TGTGCCAGCAGCCAAGTCGGAGGGGTGGACGAGCAGTACTTC. Translation gives CASSQVGGVDEQYF. Drawing the rest from reference TRBV14 and TRBJ2-7, the complete variable domain is EAGVTQFPSHSVIEKGQTVTLRCDPISGHDNLYWYRRVMGKEIKFLLHFVKESKQDESGMPNNRFLAERTGGTYSTLKVQPAELEDSGVYFCASSQVGGVDEQYFGPGTRLTVT.